This T cell receptor beta chain was identified during a study of shared clonotypes between healthy human individuals. Study results and caveats: As a rule, naive subsets had a larger estimated richness than memory subsets. Against clonotypes common to all four donors, non-shared ones had lower generation probabilities. Among donors, sharing of clonotypes was expected to be affected by sequencing depth.

As for this clone: Its target is unknown.

TCRdb's table, derived via immunoSEQ multiplex PCR, lists solely in-frame clones and lacks some. The sample has more than 1 million clones; 75% to 85% are singletons. With 3 bases removed from V and 7 bases from J, the gap between germline ends came to 10 bases. There are 13 residues in the CDR3. Germline CDR1 KGHSH, CDR2 LQKENI. The origin of this receptor is a man aged 18 to 30 in good health. Some clones in this sample may be carry-over from other donors' samples. The sequenced material came from memory CD4+ T cells from PBMCs. Subset of the sample: CD45RA-negative fraction. The V and J genes are TRBV18 and TRBJ2-1, with D possibly matching TRBD2 (6 bases). CDR3 nucleotide sequence: TGTGCCAGCTCACCCCTCGGGGGAAATGAGCAGTTCTTC. Translation gives CASSPLGGNEQFF.